This entry concerns a single T cell receptor (beta chain). Its antigen is unidentified. This sample is drawn from a study of CD4 T cells in relation to SARS-CoV-2 and coronaviruses. Across the whole study: ViraFEST: roughly 9-day antigen culture of PBMCs, then TCR beta CDR3 sequencing. Negative control cultures got HIV-1 Nef peptides or no peptide. Study-wide results and limits: The cross-reactivity analysis covered only spike protein, not other viral proteins. No donor gave both pre-pandemic and post-infection samples.

The method was immunoSEQ multiplex PCR; TCRdb's version includes in-frame clones alone and lacks a portion of them. The sample shows some 19,000 clones, 65% to 80% of them seen only once. The unexposed donors gave CD4+ T cells in about 2010-2018, prior to COVID-19. Isolation of CD4+ T cells took place after about 9 days in culture. There are 14 residues in the CDR3. CDR1 is MNHNS and CDR2 is SASEGT in the germline V gene. V was cut by 2 bases and J by 4 bases, with 9 bases left in between. The source of this sequence is a human donor in good health. Material for sequencing was CD4+ T cells from PBMCs, cultured in vitro. The chain employs TRBV6-1 and TRBJ1-3, with D tentatively TRBD1 (5 bases). The CDR3 spells CASSEQGYGNTIYF. As DNA, the CDR3 is TGTGCCAGCAGTGAACAGGGTTACGGAAACACCATATATTTT.